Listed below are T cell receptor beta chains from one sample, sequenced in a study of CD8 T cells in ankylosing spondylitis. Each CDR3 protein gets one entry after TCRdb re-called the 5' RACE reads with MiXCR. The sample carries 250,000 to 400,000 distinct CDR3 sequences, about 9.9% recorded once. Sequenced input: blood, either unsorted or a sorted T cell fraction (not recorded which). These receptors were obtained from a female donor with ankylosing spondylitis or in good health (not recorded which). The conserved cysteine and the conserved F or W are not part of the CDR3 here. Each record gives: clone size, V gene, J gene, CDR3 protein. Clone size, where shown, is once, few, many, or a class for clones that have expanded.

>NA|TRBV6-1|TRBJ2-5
ASSETLAARETQY
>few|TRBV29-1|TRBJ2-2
STPDIGQTGELF
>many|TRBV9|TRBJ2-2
ASSVDRAGVNTGELF
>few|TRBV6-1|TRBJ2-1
ASSPDDYNEQF
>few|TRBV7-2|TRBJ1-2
ASSRGGGTGIRYT
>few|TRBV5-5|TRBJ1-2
ASSPAGNGYT
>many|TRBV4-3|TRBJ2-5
ASSQDSANQETQY
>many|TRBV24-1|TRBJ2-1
ATSDSGGSRFNEQF
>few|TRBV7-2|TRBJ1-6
ASSPQGSSSPLH
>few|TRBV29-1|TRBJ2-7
SVDGLAGRRAYEQY
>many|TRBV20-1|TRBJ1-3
SAALGQGGNTIY
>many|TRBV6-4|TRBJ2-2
ASSERDTGELF
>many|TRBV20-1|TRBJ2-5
SARPRLSYQETQY
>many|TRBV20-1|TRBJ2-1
SARADGSGVRNEQF
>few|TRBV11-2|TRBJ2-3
ASSFGTSGITDTQY
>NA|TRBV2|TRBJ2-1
ASNPAASGGVEQF
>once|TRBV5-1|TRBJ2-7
ASSLETGGTYEQY
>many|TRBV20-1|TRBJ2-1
SARDVQGANEQF
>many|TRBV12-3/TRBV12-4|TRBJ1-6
ASSSLNSPLH
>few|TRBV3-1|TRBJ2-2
ASSHQAQGLF
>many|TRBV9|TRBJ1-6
ASSGAANSPLH
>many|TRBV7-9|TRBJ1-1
ASSLDMNTEAF
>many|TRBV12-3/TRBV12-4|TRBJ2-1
ASSPGTSPYNEQF
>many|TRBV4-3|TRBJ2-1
ASSQEGRVSYNEQF
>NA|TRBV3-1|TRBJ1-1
ASSQVSGTEAF
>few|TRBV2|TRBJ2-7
ASSSQDEQY
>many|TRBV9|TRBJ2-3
ASSVGPTSTDTQY
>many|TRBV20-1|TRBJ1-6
SAREGFGSPLH
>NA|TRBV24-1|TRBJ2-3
ATSEGRRQSSDTQY
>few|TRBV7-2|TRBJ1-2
ASSLQGAYGYT
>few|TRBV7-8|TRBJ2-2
ASTRGNTGELF
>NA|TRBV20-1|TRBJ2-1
SARDPTSGIYNEQF
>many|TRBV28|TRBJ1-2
ASSVGGPANYGYT
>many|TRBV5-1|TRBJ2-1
ASSLETGHNEQF
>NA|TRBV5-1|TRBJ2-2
ASSFDRSLTGELF
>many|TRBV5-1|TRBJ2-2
ASSSRRSGELF
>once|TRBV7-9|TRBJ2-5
ASSLVGPGETQY
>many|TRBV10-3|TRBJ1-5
AISGAGNQPQH
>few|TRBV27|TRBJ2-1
ASRTLGLAGSNEQF
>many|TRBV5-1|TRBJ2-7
ASSSRTGKIYEQY
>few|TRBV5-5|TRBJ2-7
ASSFGAYEQY
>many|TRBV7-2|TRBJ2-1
ASRRLAGGYNEQF
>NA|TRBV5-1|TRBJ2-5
ASTFTDQETQY
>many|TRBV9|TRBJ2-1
ASSVGLAGIEQF
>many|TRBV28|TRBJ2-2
ASSLGRYTGELF
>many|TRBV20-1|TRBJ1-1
SAREERGGTEAF
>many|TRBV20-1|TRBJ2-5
SGWGGETQY
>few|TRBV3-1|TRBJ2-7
ASSQDQGAPQY
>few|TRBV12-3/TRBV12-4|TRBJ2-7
ASSPPSWGDEQY
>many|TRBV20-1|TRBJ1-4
SAIGRVGKEKLF
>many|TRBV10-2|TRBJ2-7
ASSELAGGPRFDEQY
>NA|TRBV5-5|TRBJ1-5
ASSLTETGGLNQPQH
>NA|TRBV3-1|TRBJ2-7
ASTKKLLAGHIYEQY
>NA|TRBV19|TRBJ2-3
ASSISGPRLDTQY
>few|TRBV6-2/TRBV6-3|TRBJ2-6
ASRPTGSGANVLT
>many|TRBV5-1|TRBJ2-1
ASSLESSYNEQF
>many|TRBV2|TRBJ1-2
ASSPLYSAYDGYT
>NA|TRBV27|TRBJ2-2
ASSLFWDRGSTGELF
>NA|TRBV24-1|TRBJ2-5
ATSDFDGKTQY
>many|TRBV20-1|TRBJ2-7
SASNRGLAGGYEQY